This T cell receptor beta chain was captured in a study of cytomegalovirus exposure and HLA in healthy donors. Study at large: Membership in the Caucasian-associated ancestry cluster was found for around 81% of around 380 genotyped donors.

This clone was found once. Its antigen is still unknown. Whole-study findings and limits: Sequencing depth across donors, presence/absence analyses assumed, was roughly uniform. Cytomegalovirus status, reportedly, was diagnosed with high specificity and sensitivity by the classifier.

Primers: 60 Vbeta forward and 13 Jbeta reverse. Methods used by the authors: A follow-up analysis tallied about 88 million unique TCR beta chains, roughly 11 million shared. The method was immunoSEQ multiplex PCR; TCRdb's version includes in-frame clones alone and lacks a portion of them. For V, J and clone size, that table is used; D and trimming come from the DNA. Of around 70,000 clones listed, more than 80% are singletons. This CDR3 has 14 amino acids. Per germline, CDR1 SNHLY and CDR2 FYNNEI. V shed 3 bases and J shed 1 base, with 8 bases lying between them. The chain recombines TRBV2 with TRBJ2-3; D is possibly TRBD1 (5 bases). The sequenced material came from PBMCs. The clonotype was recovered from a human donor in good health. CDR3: CASSEFRGTDTQYF. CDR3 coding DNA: TGTGCCAGCAGTGAGTTCAGGGGCACAGATACGCAGTATTTT.